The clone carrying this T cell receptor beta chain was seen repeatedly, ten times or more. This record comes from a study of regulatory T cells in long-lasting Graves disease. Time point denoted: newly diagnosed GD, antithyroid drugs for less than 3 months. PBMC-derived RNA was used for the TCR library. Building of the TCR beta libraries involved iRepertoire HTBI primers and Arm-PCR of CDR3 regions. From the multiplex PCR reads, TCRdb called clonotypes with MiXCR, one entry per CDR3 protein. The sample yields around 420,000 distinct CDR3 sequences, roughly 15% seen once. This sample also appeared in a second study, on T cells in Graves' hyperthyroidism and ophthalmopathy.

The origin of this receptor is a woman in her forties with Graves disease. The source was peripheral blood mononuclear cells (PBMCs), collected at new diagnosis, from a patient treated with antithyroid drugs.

CDR3 region: CASSLGGAGNTEAFF. CDR3 nucleotide sequence: TGTGCCAGCAGTCTGGGGGGCGCGGGTAACACTGAAGCTTTCTTT. The V gene is TRBV2, the J gene TRBJ1-1, with TRBD1 as a possible D gene (6 bases). CDR1 SNHLY and CDR2 FYNNEI come from the germline V gene. This CDR3 comprises 15 residues. Between the trimmed V and J ends, which lost 5 bases and 2 bases, there was a span of 15 bases.